Listed here are 24 T cell receptor beta chains from one sample, sequenced in a study of beta chain features in type 1 diabetes. TCRB transcripts that were expressed got sequenced, as all of the isolated RNA had been reverse transcribed. Sequencing was performed with immunoSEQ multiplex PCR; in TCRdb, only in-frame clones are kept and a portion is missing. The top ten hold more than 6.5% of the sample, which has 300,000 to 350,000 clones, 12% to 15% seen once. Sample: central memory CD4+ T cells from blood. Receptors were obtained from a man aged 25-45 years in good health.

This sequence joins TRBV28 and TRBJ1-1, with a possible D match to TRBD1 (5 bases). Germline-derived CDR1 and CDR2 are MDHEN and SYDVKM. There are 16 residues in the CDR3. The V end was cut by 7 bases, the J end by 7 bases, with 25 bases between. The CDR3: CASTFEWSSRGNEAFF. CDR3 bases: TGTGCCAGCACGTTTGAATGGTCCTCCCGGGGGAATGAAGCTTTCTTT.

This clone was seen more than once but under ten times. The V call is TRBV21-1, the J call TRBJ2-2; the DNA was not compared with TRBD1, the D call given in the table. TRBV21-1 is annotated as a pseudogene. This CDR3 has 16 residues. The CDR3 DNA follows: TGTGCCAGCAGCATGGGGGACAGGCCAAACACCGGGGAGCTGTTTTTT. This sequence encodes CASSMGDRPNTGELFF.

This chain joins TRBV30 and TRBJ1-2, with 7 nucleotides matching TRBD1. J was trimmed by 6 bases and V by 3 bases; bases with no gene match: 7. There are 13 residues in the CDR3. Germline values: CDR1 GTSNPN, CDR2 SVGIG (reference sequence). As DNA, the CDR3 is TGTGCCTGGAGGAGGGACAGACCCGATGGCTACACCTTC. Translated, it gives CAWRRDRPDGYTF.

The sample holds a few counts of this clone. The V and J genes are TRBV12-5 and TRBJ2-1; 11 bases match TRBD2. This CDR3 region has 14 residues. The V and J ends lost 6 bases and 7 bases, in that order; junction bases with no gene match: 5. Germline CDR1 and CDR2: LGHNT and FRNRAP. DNA of the CDR3: TGTGCTAGTGGGACTAGCGGGAAAGGGAATGAGCAGTTCTTC. This sequence encodes CASGTSGKGNEQFF.

This sequence joins TRBV30 and TRBJ1-6; D gene unclear. This CDR3 spans 15 amino acids. The germline V and J ends were trimmed by 4 bases and 2 bases, with 12 bases remaining between them. In germline, CDR1 is GTSNPN, CDR2 SVGIG (reference sequence). Here the CDR3 DNA reads TGTGCCTGGACCCGGGGAGAGACCTATAATTCACCCCTCCACTTT. This translates into CAWTRGETYNSPLHF.

This clone turned up a few times. This chain uses TRBV10-2 with TRBJ2-5; possible D gene TRBD1, 5 bases. Trimming removed 4 bases from V and 1 base from J, with 13 bases in between. CDR3 length: 15 residues. Per the germline V gene, CDR1 is WSHSY and CDR2 is SAAADI. The CDR3 loop reads CASSATVGRQETQYF. CDR3 nucleotide sequence: TGCGCCAGCAGTGCCACTGTGGGGCGCCAAGAGACCCAGTACTTC.

This clone came up a few times. The chain combines TRBV7-9 with TRBJ2-1; D remains unclear. The CDR3 covers 12 residues. Germline CDR1 reads SEHNR; CDR2 reads FQNEAQ (reference sequence). Trimming left V 6 bases short and J 2 bases short, with 5 bases between. The CDR3 DNA reads TGTGCCAGCAGACTTACCTACAATGAGCAGTTCTTC. Amino acid sequence: CASRLTYNEQFF.

The chain recombines TRBV9 with TRBJ2-2; TRBD2 aligns across 7 bases. The CDR3 has 14 amino acids. Germline CDR1 reads SGDLS; CDR2 reads YYNGEE. The ends lost 5 bases at V and 7 bases at J; junction bases unmatched: 8. The CDR3 coding sequence is TGTGCCAGCAGTTTGACTAGCATCGGCGGGGAGCTGTTTTTT. Its protein product is CASSLTSIGGELFF.

The rearrangement uses TRBV2 and TRBJ2-3; tentative D call: TRBD1 (5 bases). Trimming took off 6 bases at V and 4 bases at J, with 11 bases between the two ends. Germline CDR1 SNHLY, CDR2 FYNNEI. The CDR3 is made up of 13 amino acids. CDR3 DNA: TGTGCCAGCAGAAGGGGCTCCGCAGATACGCAGTATTTT. Protein sequence: CASRRGSADTQYF.

This clone was detected a few times. This chain uses TRBV5-5 with TRBJ1-2; D is unclear. The CDR3 contains 13 residues. Looked up from germline, CDR1 is SGHKS and CDR2 is YYEKEE (reference sequence). V lost 5 bases and J 5 bases, leaving 13 bases between the germline ends. This CDR3 reads CASRVGGTYGYTF. The DNA of the CDR3 is TGTGCCAGCAGGGTGGGAGGAACTTATGGCTACACCTTC.

The sample holds many counts of this clone. The rearrangement joins TRBV7-9 to TRBJ2-2, with TRBD2 as a possible D gene (6 bases). Germline assignment: CDR1 SEHNR and CDR2 FQNEAQ (reference sequence). Trimming cost V 5 bases and J 5 bases, with 12 bases left between them. This CDR3 comprises 14 residues. The CDR3 nucleotides read TGTGCCAGCAGCCAAGTCGGGGGAACCGGGGAGCTGTTTTTT. Translated, it gives CASSQVGGTGELFF.

The chain joins TRBV6-5 to TRBJ2-2, with 7 bases that match TRBD1. The CDR3 is 13 amino acids. J lost 6 bases, V lost 7 bases, and 5 bases had no gene match. Germline V gene data show CDR1 as MNHEY and CDR2 as SVGAGI. CDR3 DNA sequence: TGTGCCAGCACACAGGGGTGGTCCGGGGAGCTGTTTTTT. Amino acids: CASTQGWSGELFF.

The chain joins TRBV7-9 to TRBJ1-1; no clear D gene. The germline V gene encodes CDR1 SEHNR and CDR2 FQNEAQ (reference sequence). Trimming took off 0 bases at V and 1 base at J, with 6 bases between the two ends. The CDR3 has 14 amino acids. CDR3 protein: CASSLAQSNTEAFF. The CDR3 DNA follows: TGTGCCAGCAGCTTAGCCCAATCGAACACTGAAGCTTTCTTT. The full variable domain, completed using reference TRBV7-9 and TRBJ1-1, is DTGVSQNPRHKITKRGQNVTFRCDPISEHNRLYWYRQTLGQGPEFLTYFQNEAQLEKSRLLSDRFSAERPKGSFSTLEIQRTEQGDSAMYLCASSLAQSNTEAFFGQGTRLTVV.

This clone was seen a few times. The V and J genes are TRBV9 and TRBJ2-6, with 10 bases identical to TRBD2. Germline CDR1 and CDR2: SGDLS and YYNGEE. This CDR3 region has 18 residues. Losses at the gene ends were 2 bases for V and 2 bases for J; bases not matched to a gene: 7. In nucleotides, the CDR3 is TGTGCCAGCAGCGTCCCTAGCGGGAGTGGTACTGGGGCCAACGTCCTGACTTTC. Its protein is CASSVPSGSGTGANVLTF.

The chain couples TRBV5-4 to TRBJ1-1, with D tentatively TRBD1 (5 bases). The CDR3 is 15 amino acids. V lost 4 bases to trimming and J lost 1 base, with 14 bases between them. The germline gives CDR1 SGHNT, CDR2 YYREEE (reference sequence). The CDR3 loop is CASSPGGQGNTEAFF. The CDR3 DNA is TGTGCCAGCAGCCCCGGAGGGCAGGGGAACACTGAAGCTTTCTTT.

This clone was recorded a few times. V gene TRBV4-2 combines with J gene TRBJ1-4, with 8 bases aligning to TRBD1. Germline loops: CDR1 LGHNA, CDR2 YNFKEQ. The CDR3 extends over 15 amino acids. Trimming at V came to 3 bases and at J to 8 bases, leaving 8 bases not matched to a gene. CDR3 sequence reads: CASSHGDRRVEKLFF. For the CDR3, the DNA is TGTGCCAGCAGCCATGGGGACAGGAGGGTCGAAAAACTGTTTTTT.

This rearrangement joins TRBV5-1 to TRBJ2-3; 12 nucleotides match TRBD2. Germline lookup yields CDR1 SGHRS and CDR2 YFSETQ. The CDR3 covers 13 residues. With V trimmed by 5 bases and J by 8 bases, 3 bases remained unmatched. The CDR3, as DNA: TGCGCCAGCAGTAAGGGACTAGCGGGTACGCAGTATTTT. It specifies CASSKGLAGTQYF.

In the case of this clone: An end of the junction differs from the germline gene, which may be a read error. J is TRBJ1-4 and V is TRBV10-3; a possible D gene is TRBD1 (6 bases). CDR3 length equals 13 residues. CDR1 ENHRY and CDR2 SYGVKD come from the germline V gene. The CDR3 loop reads CASSSPGGGKLFF. In DNA form, the CDR3 reads TGTGCCAGCAGTTCCCCGGGAGGGGGAAAACTGTTTTTT.

The V call is TRBV7-9, the J call TRBJ1-6; D remains ambiguous. This CDR3 comprises 16 residues. V was trimmed by 4 bases and J by 0 bases, leaving 10 bases between them. Germline assignment: CDR1 SEHNR and CDR2 FQNEAQ (reference sequence). The CDR3 here is CASSSAISSYNSPLHF. DNA for the CDR3: TGTGCCAGCAGCTCCGCGATCAGCTCCTATAATTCACCCCTCCACTTT.

This clone was seen only a few times. This may stem from a read error, because a much larger clone lies one nucleotide away. The chain links TRBV5-1 to TRBJ2-5; D ambiguous. Trimming took off 4 bases at V and 2 bases at J, with 0 bases between the two ends. CDR3 size: 10 residues. Germline V gives CDR1 SGHRS, CDR2 YFSETQ. CDR3 loop: CASSQETQYF. CDR3 nucleotides: TGCGCCAGCAGCCAAGAGACCCAGTACTTC.

This chain connects TRBV20-1 to TRBJ2-1; D might be TRBD1 (5 bases). Germline V gene data show CDR1 as DFQATT and CDR2 as SNEGSKA (reference sequence). The V end was cut by 2 bases, the J end by 16 bases, with 15 bases between. The CDR3 is 11 amino acids. In DNA form, the CDR3 reads TGCAGTGCTAGATCCGACAGTTATTCCTTCTTC. It is translated as CSARSDSYSFF.

This rearrangement joins TRBV18 to TRBJ1-5, with 12 bases identical to TRBD1. This CDR3 has 16 amino acids. In germline, CDR1 is KGHSH, CDR2 LQKENI. The junction had 4 bases not matched to a gene; V was cut back by 1 base and J by 6 bases. The CDR3 coding sequence is TGTGCCAGCTCACCACAGGGACAGGGGGCAGGTCAGCCCCAGCATTTT. The encoded protein is CASSPQGQGAGQPQHF.

The chain employs TRBV2 and TRBJ2-1, with TRBD2 identical over 10 bases. The CDR3 sequence is 16 residues long. Trimming cost V 6 bases and J 9 bases; bases outside gene matches: 14. The germline gives CDR1 SNHLY, CDR2 FYNNEI. The CDR3 region has the DNA TGTGCCAGCAGCCGGCTCGGAAGCGGGGGGGCCCCTGAGCAGTTCTTC. As protein: CASSRLGSGGAPEQFF.

The chain joins TRBV5-1 to TRBJ2-1; a possible D gene is TRBD1 (6 bases). V lost 3 bases, J lost 6 bases, and 13 bases lay in between. The CDR3 consists of 14 residues. From germline, CDR1 is SGHRS and CDR2 YFSETQ. CDR3 bases: TGCGCCAGCAGCTCTGGGGGCCCCCCCAATGAGCAGTTCTTC. This translates into CASSSGGPPNEQFF.